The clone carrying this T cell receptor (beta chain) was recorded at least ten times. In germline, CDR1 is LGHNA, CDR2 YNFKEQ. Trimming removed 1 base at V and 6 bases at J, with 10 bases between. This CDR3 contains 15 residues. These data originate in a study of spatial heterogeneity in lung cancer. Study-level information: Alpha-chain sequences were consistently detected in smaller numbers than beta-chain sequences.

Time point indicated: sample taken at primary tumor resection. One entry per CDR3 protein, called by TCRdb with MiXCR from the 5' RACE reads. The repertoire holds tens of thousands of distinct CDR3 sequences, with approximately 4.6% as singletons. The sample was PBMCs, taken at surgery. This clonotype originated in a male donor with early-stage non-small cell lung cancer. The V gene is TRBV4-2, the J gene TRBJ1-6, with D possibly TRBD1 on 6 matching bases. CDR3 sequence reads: CASSQVPDSNSPLHF. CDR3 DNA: TGTGCCAGCAGCCAAGTCCCGGACAGTAATTCACCCCTCCACTTT.